This TCR beta chain comes out of a study of T cell responses to AZD1222 COVID-19 vaccine. CDR1 is LGHDT and CDR2 is YNNKEL in the germline V gene (reference sequence). Trimming cost V 1 base and J 6 bases, with 10 bases left between them. CDR3 length equals 14 residues. The method was immunoSEQ multiplex PCR; TCRdb's version includes in-frame clones alone and lacks a portion of them. The data hold over 150,000 clones, with more than 75% observed a single time. J is TRBJ2-1 and V is TRBV3-1 (or the pseudogene TRBV3-2); tentative D call: TRBD2 (6 bases). This receptor was identified in an adult who received the AZD1222 COVID-19 vaccine. The sequences come from peripheral blood, collected 28 days after the second AZD1222 dose. In DNA form, the CDR3 reads TGTGCCAGCAGCCAAGTAACTAGCAGCAATGAGCAGTTCTTC. Translation gives CASSQVTSSNEQFF.